This TCR beta chain was retrieved from a study of T cell repertoires in cytomegalovirus infection. The wider study: Both a matching HLA type and CMV infection were indicated by public TCR beta signatures. Study-wide results and limits: HLA-C-restricted TCR beta clonotypes specific for CMV led the ex vivo response. The study identified carriers of CMV plus the relevant HLA from cumulative public TCR beta family frequency.

The CDR3 totals 13 residues. V lost 6 bases to trimming and J lost 4 bases, with 13 bases between them. Germline CDR1 is MNHNS and CDR2 is SASEGT. TCRdb redid the calling of the reads with MiXCR, one entry per CDR3 protein. The table shows just under 550,000 distinct CDR3 sequences, with about 30% occurring only once. In the case of this clonotype: What it binds is unknown.

The rearrangement uses TRBV6-1 and TRBJ2-7; TRBD2 is a possible D gene (5 bases). Sequences were obtained from PBMCs. This TCR came from a human donor in good health (CMV status not recorded). Some clones in this sample may be carry-over from other donors' samples. The CDR3 sequence: CASSRTGEYEQYF. CDR3 sequence (DNA): TGTGCCAGCAGCAGGACTGGGGAATACGAGCAGTACTTC.